This TCR beta chain was sequenced during a study of cytomegalovirus exposure and HLA in healthy donors. In the study overall: Earlier findings included some 100 million unique TCR beta sequences obtained from 150 million to 200 million T cells. Broader study findings: Serostatus for CMV was the only available immune exposure information. V- and J-gene trimming in TCR beta was tied to a missense DCLRE1C variant by an analysis performed later. Analysis was performed later, and it showed HLA-associated TCR beta chains to be more clonally expanded than equally common others.

As regards this clone: The antigen remains unidentified.

This CDR3 contains 15 residues. CDR1 and CDR2 from the germline V gene are MNHEY and SVGAGI. V was shortened by 7 bases and J by 1 base, with 14 bases between the two germline ends. 60 Vbeta and 13 Jbeta primers were used in PCR. Only in-frame clones appear in the TCRdb table, and some are missing; sequencing was by immunoSEQ multiplex PCR. The sample consists of about 210,000 clones, around four fifths of them appearing once. This chain joins TRBV6-5 and TRBJ1-5; D is possibly TRBD1 (5 bases). The sample was PBMCs. The source of this sequence is a woman aged 45 to 65 in good health and CMV-seropositive. The CDR3 spells CASNPRRGSNQPQHF. As DNA, the CDR3 is TGTGCCAGCAATCCACGGCGGGGGAGCAATCAGCCCCAGCATTTT.